This T cell receptor (beta chain) appears in the sequencing data of a study of CD8+ T cells in alopecia areata. Study information: Administration of oral tofacitinib to treated patients was at 5 to 10 mg twice daily.

This clone was detected only a few times. Its antigen is unknown. CDR1 is LNHDA, CDR2 SQIVND, per germline (reference sequence). The CDR3 has 15 residues. V lost 6 bases and J lost 4; bases outside the gene matches: 10. Treatment given: oral pan-JAK inhibitor, 5-10 mg twice daily. cDNA prepared by RNA extraction and subsequent reverse transcription served as the template for sequencing. Profiled with immunoSEQ multiplex PCR; TCRdb holds only in-frame clones, not every one. The table has 150,000 to 200,000 clones, nearly 60% seen once. General study findings and limits: Besides other cells, scalp samples also yield sequences of resident alphabeta T cells from normal skin. A large proportion of expanded lesional clones were detected persisting in scalp and blood during tofacitinib. Relative to normal scalp, lesional scalp, especially alopecia totalis/universalis, showed higher clonality.

Source: CD4+ T cells sorted from blood, taken at week 24, from a patient treated with tofacitinib. This chain joins TRBV19 and TRBJ1-1; 8 bases are a match to TRBD1. The clonotype was recovered from a human donor with alopecia areata. CDR3 amino acids: CASRIGSTGGTEAFF. In nucleotides, the CDR3 is TGTGCCAGTAGGATCGGGAGTACAGGGGGCACTGAAGCTTTCTTT.